The 25 T cell receptor beta chains presented below share a single source sample, sequenced in a study of naive and memory T cell subsets. The beta constant-region primer was an equimolar mix of two oligonucleotides covering TRBC1 and TRBC2. The ligated cDNA underwent four PCR rounds using SP2 and nested alpha and beta constant-region primers. TCRdb itself ran the UMI-ligation and nested PCR reads through MiXCR, one entry per CDR3 protein. There are fewer than 10,000 distinct CDR3 sequences in the sample; approximately 26% occur only once, and roughly 60% lies in the top ten. Sequences were obtained from CD8+ TEMRA cells from blood. As for subset: effector memory re-expressing CD45RA, CD45RA+ CD27-. These receptors originate from a human donor in good health.

This clonotype was counted between two and nine times. The CDR3 DNA reads TGCAGCGTTGAGTCGACAGGGTTGAACACTGAAGCTTTCTTT. Translation: CSVESTGLNTEAFF. The chain recombines TRBV29-1 with TRBJ1-1; 7 bases are a match to TRBD1. Germline V lookup: CDR1 SQVTM, CDR2 ANQGSEA. Trimming cost V 3 bases and J 0 bases; bases outside gene matches: 4. This CDR3 contains 14 residues.

This clonotype has just a few counts. The rearrangement links TRBV5-1 to TRBJ1-1; 7 nucleotides agree with TRBD1. Per germline, CDR1 SGHRS and CDR2 YFSETQ. This CDR3 is built from 11 residues. Trimming removed 4 bases from V and 8 bases from J; junction bases left unmatched: 2. This CDR3 is CASSRGQEAFF. CDR3 coding DNA: TGCGCCAGCAGCCGGGGACAGGAAGCTTTCTTT.

The rearrangement links TRBV13 to TRBJ1-1; D may be TRBD1 (5 bases). V was cut by 5 bases and J by 1 base, with 17 bases left in between. The CDR3 sequence is 16 residues long. Germline CDR1 reads PRHDT; CDR2 reads FYEKMQ (reference sequence). The CDR3 here is CASSNIYRLWNTEAFF. The CDR3 DNA reads TGTGCCAGCAGCAACATTTACAGGTTGTGGAACACTGAAGCTTTCTTT.

This clonotype was seen more than once but under ten times. J is TRBJ2-1 and V is TRBV12-3 or TRBV12-4; the D gene is possibly TRBD2 (5 bases). The CDR3 totals 16 residues. Trimming stripped 3 bases from V and 2 bases from J, with 14 bases between. CDR3 residues: CASSLPPSGAYNEQFF. The CDR3 DNA reads TGTGCCAGCAGTTTGCCCCCCAGCGGAGCCTACAATGAGCAGTTCTTC.

In this sample, this clonotype turned up a few times. V and J are TRBV7-9 and TRBJ1-5; D call uncertain. The germline V gene has CDR1 SEHNR and CDR2 FQNEAQ (reference sequence). The CDR3 has 13 residues. The V end was cut by 3 bases, the J end by 5 bases, with 8 bases between. The CDR3 is CASSLSWDQPQHF. The CDR3 DNA follows: TGTGCCAGCAGCTTGAGTTGGGATCAGCCCCAGCATTTT.

This chain links TRBV30 with TRBJ2-7; D is perhaps TRBD2 (5 bases). This CDR3 spans 17 amino acids. CDR1 is GTSNPN, CDR2 SVGIG, per germline (reference sequence). The V end lost 3 bases, the J end lost 0 bases, and 21 bases lay between the germline ends. The CDR3 sequence: CAWSLPPGETFSYEQYF. The CDR3 DNA reads as TGTGCCTGGAGCCTCCCCCCCGGGGAGACATTCTCCTACGAGCAGTACTTC.

The sample holds one count of this clonotype. The chain recombines TRBV6-2 or TRBV6-3 with TRBJ2-6, with 7 bases matching TRBD2. The germline V gene encodes CDR1 MNHEY and CDR2 SVGEGT. Unmatched junction bases numbered 4, after V lost 3 bases and J lost 2 bases. This CDR3 contains 16 residues. Here the CDR3 reads CASSYFAGAGANVLTF. The DNA of the CDR3 is TGTGCCAGCAGTTATTTTGCGGGGGCTGGGGCCAACGTCCTGACTTTC.

The rearrangement uses TRBV7-6 and TRBJ2-5, with D possibly TRBD1 on 6 matching bases. V lost 1 base and J lost 2, with 14 bases in between. Germline CDR1 SGHVS, CDR2 FNYEAQ. This CDR3 contains 16 residues. CDR3 region: CASSLDLTGHQETQYF. In DNA form, the CDR3 reads TGTGCCAGCAGCTTAGACCTGACGGGACATCAAGAGACCCAGTACTTC. Using reference TRBV7-6 and TRBJ2-5 for the parts outside the CDR3, the full variable domain is GAGVSQSPRYKVTKRGQDVALRCDPISGHVSLYWYRQALGQGPEFLTYFNYEAQQDKSGLPNDRFSAERPEGSISTLTIQRTEQRDSAMYRCASSLDLTGHQETQYFGPGTRLLVL.

This clonotype is labeled medium-sized (0.01 to 0.1%). CDR3 coding DNA: TGTGCCAGCAGTTTAGCTGGGACAGGGGGAGAGACCCAGTACTTC. Translating it yields CASSLAGTGGETQYF. The chain uses TRBV12-3 or TRBV12-4 and TRBJ2-5, with 11 bases identical to TRBD1. This CDR3 has 15 residues. V was pared by 0 bases and J by 4 bases, with 1 base of the junction left unmatched.

This clonotype has more than one count but fewer than ten. The chain is built from TRBV27 and TRBJ2-7, with D possibly being TRBD1 (6 bases). There are 18 residues in the CDR3. V gave up 6 bases and J gave up 6 bases, with 30 bases separating them. Germline V gives CDR1 MNHEY, CDR2 SMNVEV (reference sequence). The CDR3 nucleotides are TGTGCCAGCAGCCATTTATTCGTTAAGGGGGAGCGGTTTTCCGAGCAGTACTTC. Protein product: CASSHLFVKGERFSEQYF.

V is TRBV9 and J is TRBJ2-3; no definite D call. The CDR3 has 13 residues. Germline assignment: CDR1 SGDLS and CDR2 YYNGEE. The V end lost 0 bases, the J end lost 2 bases, and 4 bases lay between the germline ends. The DNA for the CDR3 is TGTGCCAGCAGCGTAGTTAACACAGATACGCAGTATTTT. This gives the protein CASSVVNTDTQYF.

This sequence joins TRBV6-2 or TRBV6-3 and TRBJ1-2; D is unclear. Trimming cost V 0 bases and J 8 bases, with 7 bases left between them. The germline gives CDR1 MNHEY, CDR2 SVGEGT. The CDR3 sequence is 12 residues long. The CDR3 bases are TGTGCCAGCAGTTACTCAGTATTCGGCTACACCTTC. It encodes CASSYSVFGYTF.

The chain is built from TRBV3-2 and TRBJ2-2. TRBV3-2 is designated a pseudogene. The CDR3 contains 12 residues. The CDR3 sequence: CASSLLSVELFF. CDR3 sequence (DNA): TGTGCCAGCAGCCTCCTCTCCGTGGAGCTGTTTTTT.

The chain combines TRBV4-3 with TRBJ2-3; 8 nucleotides align to TRBD1. V shed 2 bases and J 4 bases; nucleotides not matched to a gene: 5. The CDR3 has 15 amino acids. Germline V gives CDR1 LGHNA, CDR2 YSLEER. CDR3 DNA sequence: TGCGCCAGCAGCCAAACAGGGGGTGAGGCAGATACGCAGTATTTT. This sequence encodes CASSQTGGEADTQYF.

In its sample, this clonotype was seen a few times. The V gene is TRBV6-5, the J gene TRBJ1-6; no firm D call. The CDR3 is 15 amino acids. Trimming stripped 5 bases from V and 0 bases from J, with 8 bases between. Germline V lookup: CDR1 MNHEY, CDR2 SVGAGI. Here the CDR3 reads CASSLWFSYNSPLHF. The DNA of the CDR3 is TGTGCCAGCAGTCTCTGGTTCTCCTATAATTCACCCCTCCACTTT.

This clonotype was recorded at least ten times. CDR3 coding DNA: TGCGCCAGCAGCCCAGACGGACAAGGGGTTTACAATGAGCAGTTCTTC. It translates to CASSPDGQGVYNEQFF. The V and J genes are TRBV4-3 and TRBJ2-1, with a possible D match to TRBD1 (5 bases). The CDR3 has 16 amino acids. The germline CDR1 and CDR2 sequences are LGHNA and YSLEER. Between the trimmed V and J ends, which lost 4 bases and 4 bases, there was a span of 17 bases.

The chain joins TRBV15 to TRBJ2-5; D possibly matches TRBD1 or TRBD2 (6 bases each). The CDR3 length is 15 residues. Trimming shortened V by 3 bases and J by 1 base, and 12 bases separated the two germline ends. Per the germline V gene, CDR1 is LNHNV and CDR2 is YYDKDF (reference sequence). The CDR3 bases are TGTGCCACCAGCAGGACTAGGGGGGCCCAAGAGACCCAGTACTTC. This encodes CATSRTRGAQETQYF.

This clonotype turned up a few times. The chain joins TRBV6-1 to TRBJ1-5; perhaps TRBD1 as D (5 bases). In germline, CDR1 is MNHNS, CDR2 SASEGT. The CDR3 totals 16 residues. V lost 3 bases to trimming and J lost 3 bases, with 15 bases between them. CDR3 sequence (DNA): TGTGCCAGCAGTGACGAATCTAGGACAATCAATCAGCCCCAGCATTTT. This sequence encodes CASSDESRTINQPQHF.

V and J are TRBV2 and TRBJ1-5, with a possible D match to TRBD1 (6 bases). With 8 bases removed from V and 2 bases from J, the gap between germline ends came to 16 bases. Looked up from germline, CDR1 is SNHLY and CDR2 is FYNNEI. The CDR3 extends over 15 amino acids. The CDR3 sequence: CASGEQGNGNQPQHF. CDR3 sequence (DNA): TGTGCCAGCGGAGAACAGGGTAATGGCAATCAGCCCCAGCATTTT.

This clonotype has a handful of counts. The V and J genes are TRBV6-2 or TRBV6-3 and TRBJ1-2; TRBD1 aligns across 7 bases. Germline CDR1 and CDR2: MNHEY and SVGEGT. After removal of 4 bases from V and 6 bases from J, the junction contained 8 bases not matched to a gene. This CDR3 has 14 amino acids. The CDR3 reads CASSFFGTADGYTF. CDR3 DNA sequence: TGTGCCAGCAGTTTCTTTGGGACAGCAGATGGCTACACCTTC.

This clonotype was seen ten or more times. The CDR3 reads CASSLSGNTIYF. In DNA, the CDR3 is TGTGCCAGCAGCCTCTCTGGAAACACCATATATTTT. The rearrangement links TRBV7-9 to TRBJ1-3; D is uncertain. The length of the CDR3 is 12 residues. Trimming shortened V by 5 bases and J by 0 bases, and 2 bases separated the two germline ends. From germline, CDR1 is SEHNR and CDR2 FQNEAQ (reference sequence).

V is TRBV7-9 and J is TRBJ2-7; 9 bases are shared with TRBD2. This CDR3 is 16 amino acids long. V shed 4 bases, J shed 1 base, and the junction held 8 bases outside the gene matches. Per germline, CDR1 SEHNR and CDR2 FQNEAQ (reference sequence). The CDR3 region has the DNA TGTGCCAGCAGCTCCCCCTCTAGCGGGAAGTCCTACGAGCAGTACTTC. This gives the protein CASSSPSSGKSYEQYF.

This clonotype has a count of ten or more. This may be a read error: a much more frequent sequence differs by one nucleotide. The V gene is TRBV4-2, the J gene TRBJ2-7; TRBD1 aligns across 7 bases. CDR3 size: 16 residues. The V and J ends lost 0 bases and 0 bases, in that order; junction bases with no gene match: 5. Germline CDR1 and CDR2: LGHNA and YNFKEQ. CDR3 sequence reads: CASSQDLGGRSYEQYF. Written as DNA, the CDR3 is TGTGCCAGCAGCCAAGATTTAGGGGGCCGCTCCTACGAGCAGTACTTC.

This clonotype came up many times. V usage is TRBV7-9 and J usage is TRBJ2-7; 7 bases line up with TRBD2. Germline CDR1 and CDR2: SEHNR and FQNEAQ (reference sequence). After removal of 3 bases from V and 2 bases from J, the junction contained 4 bases not matched to a gene. The CDR3 runs to 14 residues. The CDR3 DNA reads TGTGCCAGCAGCTTTTTACTAGCGCCCTACGAGCAGTACTTC. Its protein product is CASSFLLAPYEQYF. Full variable domain (remainder filled in from reference TRBV7-9 and TRBJ2-7): DTGVSQNPRHKITKRGQNVTFRCDPISEHNRLYWYRQTLGQGPEFLTYFQNEAQLEKSRLLSDRFSAERPKGSFSTLEIQRTEQGDSAMYLCASSFLLAPYEQYFGPGTRLTVT.

This clonotype was recorded a few times. The chain carries TRBV30 and TRBJ1-2, with D perhaps matching TRBD1 (5 bases). V lost 2 bases and J 4 bases, leaving 17 bases between the germline ends. This CDR3 contains 15 residues. Germline CDR1 GTSNPN, CDR2 SVGIG (reference sequence). As DNA, the CDR3 is TGTGCCTGGAGTCAAGGTTCGGGGGGTGGCTATGGCTACACCTTC. It is translated as CAWSQGSGGGYGYTF. Using reference TRBV30 and TRBJ1-2 for the parts outside the CDR3, the full variable domain is SQTIHQWPATLVQPVGSPLSLECTVEGTSNPNLYWYRQAAGRGLQLLFYSVGIGQISSEVPQNLSASRPQDRQFILSSKKLLLSDSGFYLCAWSQGSGGGYGYTFGSGTRLTVV.